This T cell receptor (beta chain) emerged from a study of blood T cell repertoires in COVID-19. Study details: Samples came from the United States, Italy and Spain, spanning acute and convalescent COVID-19.

V dropped 0 bases and J dropped 4; count of bases not matched to a gene: 2. Germline CDR1 is SGHTA and CDR2 is FQGNSA. The CDR3 is 16 residues long. As handled by the study authors: Using reference gene primer amplification, nucleated cell counts were estimated. The method was immunoSEQ multiplex PCR; TCRdb's version includes in-frame clones alone and lacks a portion of them. That table furnishes V, J and clone size, whereas the DNA furnished D and trimming. The sample lists roughly 60,000 clones, 88% occurring once. V usage is TRBV7-2 and J usage is TRBJ1-5, with 11 bases aligning to TRBD1. The TCR originated in a human donor in a cohort sampled during active COVID-19. Sequences were obtained from peripheral blood. Here the CDR3 reads CASSLAGTGGNQPQHF. The CDR3 coding sequence is TGTGCCAGCAGCTTAGCTGGGACAGGGGGGAATCAGCCCCAGCATTTT.